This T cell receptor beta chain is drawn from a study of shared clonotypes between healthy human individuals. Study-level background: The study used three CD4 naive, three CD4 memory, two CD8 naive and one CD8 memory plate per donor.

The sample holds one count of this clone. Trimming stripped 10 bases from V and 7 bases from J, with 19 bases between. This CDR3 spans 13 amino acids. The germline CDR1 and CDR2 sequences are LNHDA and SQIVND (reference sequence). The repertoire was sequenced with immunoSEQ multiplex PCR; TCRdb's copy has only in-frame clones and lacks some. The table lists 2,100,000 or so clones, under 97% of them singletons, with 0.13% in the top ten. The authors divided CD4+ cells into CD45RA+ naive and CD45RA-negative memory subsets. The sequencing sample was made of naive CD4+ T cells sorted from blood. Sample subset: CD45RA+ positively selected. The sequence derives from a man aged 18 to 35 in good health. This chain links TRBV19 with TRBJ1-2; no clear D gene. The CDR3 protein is CATPRQEGGGYTF. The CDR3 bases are TGTGCCACCCCACGGCAGGAAGGAGGTGGCTACACCTTC.